This passage covers 8 T cell receptor beta chains from one sample sequenced in a study of blood T cell repertoires in COVID-19. Profiled with immunoSEQ multiplex PCR; TCRdb holds only in-frame clones, not every one. The sample holds approximately 310,000 clones, around 85% seen once. The sample was PBMCs or T cells enriched from blood (not recorded which). These receptors were obtained from a woman in her thirties who had been exposed to COVID-19.

The DNA of the CDR3 is TGCGCCAGCAAGGAGGGCACGGGCACTGAAGCTTTCTTT. The encoded protein is CASKEGTGTEAFF. The V call is TRBV5-1, the J call TRBJ1-1; the D is unclear. The CDR3 loop spans 13 amino acids. V was cut by 6 bases and J by 4 bases, with 13 bases left in between. Germline CDR1 reads SGHRS; CDR2 reads YFSETQ.

CDR3 nucleotides: TGTGCCAGCAGACGCGGGCCCCATGGGGGCTACACCTTC. Translating gives CASRRGPHGGYTF. The chain has TRBV12-3 or TRBV12-4 and TRBJ1-2; D is undetermined. The CDR3 extends over 13 amino acids. The V and J ends lost 6 bases and 8 bases respectively, with 16 bases between them.

The rearrangement links TRBV27 to TRBJ2-3; D is perhaps TRBD2 (5 bases). This CDR3 spans 17 amino acids. Between the trimmed V and J ends, which lost 0 bases and 4 bases, there was a span of 17 bases. Germline assignment: CDR1 MNHEY and CDR2 SMNVEV (reference sequence). Written as DNA, the CDR3 is TGTGCCAGCAGTTTATCGATCGGGGAGCACCGCGCAGATACGCAGTATTTT. As protein: CASSLSIGEHRADTQYF.

The chain combines TRBV27 with TRBJ2-1; the D is unclear. Germline CDR1 reads MNHEY; CDR2 reads SMNVEV (reference sequence). Trimming shortened V by 3 bases and J by 9 bases, and 18 bases separated the two germline ends. The CDR3 has 15 amino acids. The CDR3 sequence is CASSFNSLGMAEQFF. The CDR3 DNA is TGTGCCAGCAGTTTTAATTCGCTAGGAATGGCTGAGCAGTTCTTC.

This clone has only one observation. The chain recombines TRBV4-1 with TRBJ1-2; D is undetermined. Germline loops: CDR1 MGHRA, CDR2 YSYEKL. This CDR3 spans 17 amino acids. Trimming stripped 3 bases from V and 1 base from J, with 18 bases between. The chain's CDR3 is CASSHYAGPTNNYGYTF. In DNA, the CDR3 is TGCGCCAGCAGCCACTATGCAGGCCCGACAAATAACTATGGCTACACCTTC.

This sequence joins TRBV27 and TRBJ2-1; possible D gene TRBD2, 6 bases. CDR1 is MNHEY and CDR2 is SMNVEV in the germline V gene (reference sequence). The V and J ends lost 1 base and 0 bases respectively, with 13 bases between them. The CDR3 covers 17 residues. The CDR3 protein is CASSLLTSRSSYNEQFF. DNA of the CDR3: TGTGCCAGCAGTTTATTAACTAGCCGGAGCTCCTACAATGAGCAGTTCTTC.

This clone occurred once. This chain connects TRBV30 to TRBJ1-6, with 9 bases identical to TRBD1. V dropped 8 bases and J dropped 7; count of bases not matched to a gene: 6. CDR1 is GTSNPN and CDR2 is SVGIG in the germline V gene (reference sequence). The CDR3 is made up of 13 amino acids. Here the CDR3 reads CAGGQGTNSPLHF. The CDR3 coding sequence is TGTGCCGGGGGACAGGGAACCAATTCACCCCTCCACTTT.

V gene TRBV30 combines with J gene TRBJ2-3, with D possibly matching TRBD1 (6 bases). This CDR3 region has 14 residues. The germline V gene encodes CDR1 GTSNPN and CDR2 SVGIG (reference sequence). V gave up 4 bases and J gave up 0 bases, with 11 bases separating them. CDR3 sequence: CAWTTGSSTDTQYF. The CDR3 DNA reads as TGTGCCTGGACGACAGGATCTAGCACAGATACGCAGTATTTT.